What follows is one T cell receptor beta chain and its context. Its specific antigen is unknown. No much larger clonotype is one base removed from it; base qualities were not supplied. The data were obtained in a study of cytomegalovirus exposure and HLA in healthy donors (dated 2017 in TCRdb). With respect to the entire study: An earlier analysis of about 560 of the donors reported approximately 300 Gb of sequence data and around 100 million unique TCR beta sequences obtained from about 179 million T cells. Roughly 300 gigabases of sequencing data and tens of millions of unique TCR sequences made up an early release that covered several hundred HLA-typed donors. Of the roughly 400 genotyped donors, over 65% fell in the genetic ancestry cluster associated with self-reported Caucasian donors. The aim of the study was to test whether cataloging public T cell receptors could identify signatures of past pathogen exposure. The study used immunosequencing to profile the T cell repertoires of several hundred subjects and linked those repertoires to cytomegalovirus serostatus. In addition to the first cohort of approximately 670 subjects, a separate validation cohort of around 110 different subjects was used. To predict cytomegalovirus infection status, the study brought together high-throughput TCR immunosequencing, statistical association of individual TCRs with disease status, and machine learning. A later analysis re-examined previously published TCR beta repertoires from several hundred donors and added high-resolution HLA genotyping to investigate patterns of TCR occurrence. In the later analysis, no new phenotypic data were used to find candidate immune exposures; instead, reliance was placed on TCR beta sequences and their occurrence across donors. To decide whether each TCR beta V gene segment behaved as functional or pseudogenic, an earlier analysis of approximately 590 of the donors relied on high-throughput TCR beta sequencing. Donor age, sex, ethnicity and CMV serostatus were compiled together with the repertoire data. Genome-wide SNP genotypes for about three fifths of the 666 donors were used in a later genetic analysis, which treated that subset as a discovery cohort. Every repertoire in the discovery cohort had been generated on one and the same sequencing platform. HLA typing included class I and class II loci at four-digit resolution. Typing coverage varied by locus: roughly 629-630 donors for A, B, C, DRB1 and DQB1; 522 for DQA1; about 570 for DPA1; 450 to 480 for DPB1. Because of strong linkage in the cohort, four to six DR-DQ haplotypes were treated as single units for association and clustering. Across approximately 420 genotyped donors of the cohort, an average of approximately 240,000 unique TCR beta nucleotide sequences per donor were sequenced, and roughly 20% of those sequences were non-productive. What the research found in general, with its limitations: A later genetic analysis reported fewer N-insertions in productive TCRs among donors in an Asian-associated ancestry cluster than the roughly 620-donor mean. CMV serostatus was the only immune exposure information available for the cohort. Most CMV-associated TCR beta chains appeared to be HLA-restricted in a later analysis, and the HLA associations seemed to be driven largely by CMV exposure. When HLA alleles, especially DR and DQ, strongly co-occurred, attributing TCR associations to individual alleles was difficult. In a later analysis, several top co-occurrence clusters were reported to appear linked to parvovirus B19, influenza, CMV and Epstein-Barr virus. In a later analysis, the rate of TCR association differed among HLA loci, with DRB1 alleles having the most associated TCRs and HLA-C alleles having the fewest. Because some donors lacked HLA typing at each locus, the association tests relied only on the typed subset. A few of the identified cytomegalovirus-associated TCR beta chains were confirmed in vitro to be specific for cytomegalovirus antigens. The cohort was sequenced for TCR beta chains only, and without alpha or paired-chain data the features that could be detected were limited. A further reported finding was that TCR beta sequences accurately predicted the HLA-A and HLA-B alleles for most subjects in the first cohort. According to the authors, the approach could potentially be generalized to other disease states and immunological phenotypes. In a later analysis, about 17,000 TCR beta sequences were associated with specific HLA alleles at a false discovery rate of 0.05. While some public TCRs were present in many individuals, most TCR sequences turned up only very rarely across donors. Compared with equally common non-associated chains, HLA-associated TCR beta chains in a later analysis were more clonally expanded and had lower generation probabilities. V-gene and J-gene trimming of TCR beta chains was associated with a missense DCLRE1C variant in a later genetic analysis, and the association was replicated in an independent cohort. The presence/absence analyses assumed that sequencing depth was roughly uniform across donors, and that assumption may not be true. In an earlier analysis of a few hundred of the donors, most TCR beta V segments were observed in productive rearrangements about 90% or about 30% of the time, broadly matching IMGT annotations. Cytomegalovirus status was reported to be diagnosed by the classifier with high specificity and sensitivity in both the original and validation cohorts. A total of roughly 160 TCR beta chains were listed by the study as associated with cytomegalovirus. Some IMGT-functional V segments, including TRBV6-2 and TRBV6-3, could not be distinguished by the 87-base-pair reads and were therefore excluded. Linkage disequilibrium might explain the correlated functional status among segregating V segments, but an unknown experimental factor could not be ruled out. Some 15 rarely observed V segments, including chromosome 9 orphons, were excluded from the earlier analysis of a few hundred of the donors because counts were too low. A group of highly shared sequence variants was considered likely to be a technical artifact of the sequencing pipeline.

The cohort was made up of roughly 670 healthy bone marrow donors. Cohort members were all nominally healthy when sampled, although unrecorded immune exposures were likely present. The donor was CMV seronegative and belonged to the group of several hundred seronegative cohort members. Every donor gave a peripheral blood sample, and the peripheral blood mononuclear cells from that sample were used for TCR beta sequencing. The Qiagen DNeasy Blood Extraction Kit was used to extract genomic DNA from the blood cell samples. Libraries were prepared through the immunoSEQ multiplex PCR assay. For the multiplex PCR, a mixture combining 60 forward primers for TCR Vbeta segments and 13 reverse primers for TCR Jbeta segments was used. A multiplex PCR assay on genomic DNA amplified the CDR3 region of rearranged TCR beta genes. On the Illumina HiSeq System, the amplified TCR beta libraries were sequenced as 87-base-pair reads. For the original study's pipeline: In a later analysis, about 80 million unique TCR beta chains were counted across the approximately 670 repertoires, and approximately 9.9 million of these chains were shared by at least two donors. To remove PCR and sequencing errors, raw reads were error-corrected and collapsed into unique sequences using a nearest-neighbor algorithm that merged closely related sequences. To assign V, D and J gene segments, CDR3 sequences were aligned to IMGT reference sequences. For a sequence to be retained, a match of at least six nucleotides to both a V gene segment and a J gene segment was required. A rearrangement counted as productive if the CDR3 had no stop codons and remained in frame with V and J, and every other rearrangement counted as non-productive. CDR3 was defined according to IMGT convention as the region running from the second conserved V-encoded cysteine to the conserved J-encoded phenylalanine. Sequences without an unambiguous match to a single V gene segment were excluded from the earlier analysis of 500 to 700 of the donors. An earlier analysis of under 750 of the donors called V segments functional above 56.7% productive rearrangements and segregating when the between-donor standard deviation exceeded 5%. A statistical classification framework was built to diagnose cytomegalovirus status from the catalog of TCR beta chain sequences. V and J gene assignment, in a later analysis, came from comparing TCR nucleotide sequences with IMGT/GENE-DB human TR gene sequences. The TCRdist pipeline was used in a later analysis to assign CDR3 sequences and most-parsimonious VDJ recombination scenarios. In a later analysis, every TCR beta chain was defined by the combination of its CDR3 amino acid sequence and its V-gene family, and reads without a unique V-gene family were dropped. In a later analysis, 500 to 650 highly shared, low-generation-probability nucleotide sequences were removed to address suspected cross-contamination and a sequencing artifact. A later analysis calculated a clonal expansion index for each public chain from normalized within-repertoire ranks of inferred template counts. In a later analysis, generation probabilities were computed using a VDJ recombination model fitted to out-of-frame rearrangements, and the results were checked against IGoR. A later analysis scored TCR-TCR, TCR-HLA and TCR-CMV co-occurrence with hypergeometric tests, applying a repertoire-size bias correction to TCR pairs. In a later analysis, false discovery rates were estimated by permuting HLA or CMV assignments 20 times. In a later analysis, co-occurring TCRs were grouped using DBSCAN, and TCRdist sequence similarity was added for clustering within HLA-allele-positive subsets. Co-occurrence clustering excluded repertoires with fewer than 30,000 or more than 120,000 public chains, plus five with anomalous nucleotide sharing. The table comes from immuneACCESS by way of TCRdb, which keeps in-frame sequences with V and J called. Part of the clones is missing from these tables; in studies checked, under half for an unresolved V gene and the rest for unknown reasons. V, J and clone size derive from that table, while D and trimming were established from the DNA sequence. The sample table records about 73,000 clones; 65% to 80% of these occur just once. Over 10% of the sample belongs to the ten largest clones.

CDR1 MNHNS and CDR2 SASEGT were looked up in the germline V gene. V lost 2 bases and J lost 4 bases, and the count of bases not matched to a germline gene is 1. Including the terminal cysteine and phenylalanine, the CDR3 comprises 13 residues. Only the CDR3 region is kept as DNA, spanning 39 bases read in frame from base 1. The rearranged segments are TRBV6-1 and TRBJ2-7, with TRBD1 matching 8 junction bases. The sequence was obtained from a man aged 70-80 years in good health and CMV-seronegative. Sequenced sample: PBMCs. The CDR3: CASSERQGYEQYF. The DNA is as follows: TGTGCCAGCAGTGAACGACAGGGGTACGAGCAGTACTTC.